These 18 T cell receptor beta chains originate from one sample sequenced in a study of tumor-infiltrating lymphocytes in primary liver carcinoma. The tissue used was unsorted bulk material of roughly 17-34 mg. RNA and DNA were co-extracted from it with the AllPrep DNA/RNA mini kit. Starting material of about 480 ng total RNA yielded TCR beta cDNA via a constant-region primer. Each TCR beta library was derived from three nested multiplex PCR rounds that employed slightly modified ARM-PCR. TRBV1-TRBV30 forward primers paired with a C-beta reverse primer were used in the first two PCR rounds, which ran approximately 10 cycles each. TCRdb re-called the multiplex PCR reads through MiXCR, storing one row per CDR3 protein. The table shows approximately 76,000 distinct CDR3 sequences, with roughly two thirds occurring only once. Specimen: liver tumor tissue from sampling region 4. The subset denotes: tumor region T4, right-lateral pole. Source of these receptors: a woman aged 55-70 years with primary liver carcinoma and hepatitis B virus infection.

The gene calls are TRBV9 and TRBJ1-2; 8 positions match TRBD1. Germline V gene lookup returns CDR1 SGDLS and CDR2 YYNGEE. With V trimmed by 4 bases and J by 8 bases, 10 bases remained unmatched. The CDR3 contains 14 residues. The CDR3 spells CASSRQGMRSGYTF. DNA for the CDR3: TGTGCCAGCAGCCGACAGGGGATGCGGAGCGGCTACACCTTC.

Comments on this clonotype: The CDR3 does not close with the conserved phenylalanine or tryptophan, likely indicating a read error. The CDR3 DNA follows: TGTGCCAGCAGCCTGACAGGGCGGAAAGAGACCCAGTACTAT. It is translated as CASSLTGRKETQYY. The V call is TRBV11-2, the J call TRBJ2-5; TRBD1 matches at 7 bases. This CDR3 is built from 14 residues. The trim removed 5 bases at V and 3 bases at J, leaving 6 bases unmatched. Germline loops: CDR1 SGHAT, CDR2 FQNNGV.

For this clonotype: With a much larger clone just one base away, this may be a read error. The chain links TRBV5-1 to TRBJ1-2, with D perhaps TRBD1 (5 bases). The V end lost 3 bases, the J end lost 6 bases, and 12 bases lay between the germline ends. Germline loops: CDR1 SGHRS, CDR2 YFSETQ. This CDR3 has 13 residues. The CDR3 protein is CASSSGPGNGYTF. The CDR3 coding sequence is TGCGCCAGCAGCTCAGGGCCGGGGAATGGCTACACCTTC.

This chain links TRBV29-1 with TRBJ2-3, with TRBD1 as a possible D gene (5 bases). The V gene lost 4 bases and the J gene lost 0 bases, with 11 bases spanning the gap. Per germline, CDR1 SQVTM and CDR2 ANQGSEA. This CDR3 spans 14 amino acids. For the CDR3, the DNA is TGCAGCGTTGTTGGACAAGCTAGCACAGATACGCAGTATTTT. Protein: CSVVGQASTDTQYF.

This clonotype was seen a few times. Since a much larger clone is just one base distant, this may be a read error. The rearrangement links TRBV10-3 to TRBJ2-1; no clear D. Between the trimmed V and J ends, which lost 8 bases and 6 bases, there was a span of 8 bases. The CDR3 runs 11 residues. Germline V CDR1 and CDR2: ENHRY, SYGVKD. The DNA of the CDR3 is TGTGCCATCTCAGAACTCAATGAGCAGTTCTTC. It yields the protein CAISELNEQFF.

This clonotype has ten or more counts. The chain has TRBV5-1 and TRBJ2-1, with D unclear. The V and J ends lost 4 bases and 8 bases respectively, with 7 bases between them. The germline CDR1 and CDR2 sequences are SGHRS and YFSETQ. This CDR3 has 11 amino acids. The chain's CDR3 is CASSPEYEQFF. CDR3 sequence (DNA): TGCGCCAGCAGCCCCGAGTATGAGCAGTTCTTC.

The J gene is TRBJ1-2, the V gene TRBV6-5; D may be TRBD1 (5 bases). Germline V gene lookup returns CDR1 MNHEY and CDR2 SVGAGI. This CDR3 region has 14 residues. Trimming removed 9 bases at V and 5 bases at J, with 19 bases between. The CDR3 here is CASNKQGPQYGYTF. In DNA, the CDR3 is TGTGCCAGTAATAAGCAGGGACCTCAATATGGCTACACCTTC.

On this clonotype itself: The junction departs from the called germline gene at one end, perhaps through a read error. The chain couples TRBV28 to TRBJ2-7; 8 bases map to TRBD1. Germline assignment: CDR1 MDHEN and CDR2 SYDVKM. There are 16 residues in the CDR3. CDR3 nucleotides: TGTGCCAGCAGTCCCCCCCCCGGGACAGGTAGAGACGAGCAGTGCTTC. It codes for CASSPPPGTGRDEQCF.

J is TRBJ1-2 and V is TRBV10-2; D might be TRBD1 (5 bases). V was clipped by 5 bases and J by 11 bases, with 15 bases between them. In germline, CDR1 is WSHSY, CDR2 SAAADI. This CDR3 region has 12 residues. The CDR3: CASSPDWDGYTF. The CDR3 coding sequence is TGCGCCAGCAGTCCGGACTGGGACGGTTACACCTTC.

Notes on this clonotype: Lacking the conserved final phenylalanine or tryptophan, this CDR3 likely reflects a read error. The chain joins TRBV29-1 to TRBJ2-1, with 9 bases aligning to TRBD2. This CDR3 is 14 amino acids long. CDR1 and CDR2 (germline): SQVTM, ANQGSEA. The CDR3 sequence: CSVEGGRAEKKQFL. The DNA for the CDR3 is TGCAGTGTTGAAGGCGGGAGGGCTGAGAAAAAGCAGTTCCTC.

This clonotype was detected only a few times. At one end, the junction sequence differs from germline, possibly due to a read error. V gene TRBV6-6 combines with J gene TRBJ1-1; possibly TRBD1 for D (6 bases). Looked up from germline, CDR1 is MNHNY and CDR2 is SVGAGI (reference sequence). The CDR3 loop spans 13 amino acids. The CDR3 sequence is CASSEEGDTEVSF. In DNA, the CDR3 is TGTGCCAGCAGTGAGGAGGGGGACACTGAAGTTTCCTTT.

A note on this clonotype: One junction end does not reproduce the germline sequence, and a read error may be involved. This chain joins TRBV11-3 and TRBJ2-1; TRBD2 agrees at 10 bases. Germline loops: CDR1 SGHNT, CDR2 YENEEA. The CDR3 spans 15 residues. CDR3 in amino acids: CASRLGTSGKLELLF. For the CDR3, the DNA is TGTGCCAGCAGATTAGGAACTAGCGGGAAGCTTGAGCTGCTCTTC.

A note on this clonotype: This CDR3 fails to terminate in the conserved phenylalanine or tryptophan, so it likely reflects a read error. This sequence joins TRBV6-5 and TRBJ1-6, with no clear D. The length of the CDR3 is 15 residues. V dropped 4 bases and J dropped 10 bases, with 17 bases sitting between them. Germline loops: CDR1 MNHEY, CDR2 SVGAGI. The CDR3 loop is CASSFSGRVGSPLHS. Written as DNA, the CDR3 is TGTGCCAGCAGTTTCTCTGGGCGTGTTGGATCACCCCTCCACTCT.

The chain couples TRBV29-1 to TRBJ2-1; D uncertain. This CDR3 contains 11 residues. Germline V gives CDR1 SQVTM, CDR2 ANQGSEA. The V end lost 7 bases, the J end lost 6 bases, and 10 bases lay between the germline ends. The CDR3 is CSGAVSNEQFF. The DNA for the CDR3 is TGCAGCGGGGCGGTAAGCAATGAGCAGTTCTTC.

To note about this clonotype: One end of the junction varies from germline; a read error may be responsible. The J gene is TRBJ1-1, the V gene TRBV29-1; D not certain. The CDR3 extends over 12 amino acids. Germline V gene data show CDR1 as SQVTM and CDR2 as ANQGSEA. CDR3 nucleotide sequence: TGCAGCGGCAGAGGTATGAACACTGAAGCTTCCTTT. Translation gives CSGRGMNTEASF.

The chain couples TRBV30 to TRBJ2-5; 15 bases line up with TRBD2. Germline V gene sequence: CDR1 GTSNPN, CDR2 SVGIG (reference sequence). The V gene end was trimmed by 5 bases and the J gene end by 5 bases; junction bases not matched to a gene: 12. The CDR3 consists of 17 residues. CDR3 loop: CAWDPGLAGGSRETQYF. The CDR3 DNA reads TGTGCCTGGGACCCGGGACTAGCGGGAGGTTCGAGGGAGACCCAGTACTTC.

The chain combines TRBV7-2 with TRBJ1-1; 7 positions match TRBD1. The CDR3 loop spans 13 amino acids. V trimming: 5 bases; J trimming: 7 bases; junction bases outside the gene matches: 7. Germline V gives CDR1 SGHTA, CDR2 FQGNSA. The CDR3 DNA is TGTGCCAGCAGCCAAGACAGGGTTAATGAAGCTTTCTTT. Amino acids: CASSQDRVNEAFF.

Points on this clonotype: Relative to the germline gene, one junction end is altered; a read error may explain this. The J gene is TRBJ2-2, the V gene TRBV11-1; D gene ambiguous. Germline V gene sequence: CDR1 SGHAT, CDR2 FQDESV (reference sequence). This CDR3 is 17 amino acids long. CDR3 sequence: CASSAWSFLVNTGELFF. The CDR3 region has the DNA TGCGCCAGCAGCGCCTGGTCATTCCTAGTTAACACCGGGGAGCTGTTTTTT.